This T cell receptor beta chain emerged from a study of blood T cells in healthy people across ages. Study context: Template switching retrieved approximately one barcoded beta molecule for each two T cells. Study-wide points: PBMCs were not sorted, which prevented a conclusive comparison of naive versus antigen-experienced cells. Among T cells, TCR beta diversity per million cells dropped roughly linearly as age rose.

A minimum of 5.5 micrograms of total RNA was extracted per sample. The second PCR ran about 6 to 12 cycles with a sample-barcoded 5' primer and J-beta primers. TCRdb called the 5' RACE reads again in MiXCR, with one record for every CDR3 protein. The sample shows around 2 million distinct CDR3 sequences, about two fifths of them seen only once. Germline assignment: CDR1 KGHDR and CDR2 SFDVKD. V lost 1 base to trimming and J lost 7 bases, with 9 bases between them. The CDR3 loop spans 13 amino acids. On this clonotype: Its target is not known.

The chain recombines TRBV24-1 with TRBJ1-1; perhaps TRBD1 as D (6 bases). The sample consisted of blood. The clonotype originates from a human donor in good health. The CDR3 spells CATSDLQGLEAFF. CDR3 sequence (DNA): TGTGCCACCAGTGATTTACAGGGCCTTGAAGCTTTCTTT.